The T cell receptor beta chain under discussion was sequenced for a study of Tregs in tolerant kidney transplant recipients (dated by TCRdb to the late 2010s). Study-level background: The study applied TCRbeta sequencing to find donor-specific regulatory T cells before combined kidney and bone marrow transplantation and then followed those same cells after transplant. TCRbeta repertoire sequencing was used in 3 healthy controls to compare several methods for expanding Tregs specific for an allogeneic donor. Study-level results and caveats: Although technical replication error seemed to be minimal, the question of biological reproducibility was not addressed directly. Because only a small number of patients were included, the study had limitations, and the results will need to be validated in larger populations as well as under other immunosuppression protocols. Expanding Tregs with activated donor B cells appeared to identify the most biologically relevant and donor-specific TCRbeta repertoire.

For TCRbeta CDR3 sequencing, genomic DNA from the sorted cells was extracted using the QIAGEN DNeasy Blood and Tissue Kit. High-throughput TCRbeta CDR3 sequencing, which included PCR amplification with bias correction and internal controls, was done commercially through immunoSEQ. The original methods were these. Unique productive TCRbeta sequences were defined by CDR3 nucleotide sequence when primers matched and otherwise by CDR3 amino acid sequence together with Vbeta and Jbeta genes. To correct for sorting error, sequences found in more than one sorted population at a frequency ratio of 2:1 or less were discarded, and the remaining shared sequences were assigned to the population with the higher frequency. Sequences were defined as donor-reactive when expanded at least 5-fold in CFSE-low cells versus unstimulated cells and present at a frequency of at least 0.01% in CFSE-low cells. Jensen-Shannon divergence, calculated on the top 100 TCRbeta sequences ranked by frequency, was used to quantify repertoire divergence. When a sample had multiple sequencing runs, each run was corrected for sorting error separately and the runs were then pooled. TCRdb limited this immuneACCESS table to in-frame rearrangements with V and J called. A share of clones is missing; checked studies link under half to unresolved V genes, and the rest is unexplained. V and J calls and clone size are copied from that table; D and trimming were computed from the DNA. A total of roughly 250,000 clones appear in this sample, more than 65% of them only once. The ten largest clones take up around 0.61% of the sample.

V is trimmed back by 0 bases and J by 6 bases, and the junction contains 10 bases that no gene match accounts for. Counted from cysteine to phenylalanine, this CDR3 has 16 amino acids. Here the CDR3 DNA is all that survives: 48 bases in frame from base 1. The germline V gene yields SGHRS for CDR1 and YFSETQ for CDR2. Thawed PBMCs were FACS-sorted into unstimulated Tregs (CD4+CD25+CD127-), CD4+ non-Tregs (CD4+CD25-), CD4 cells and CD8 cells. Blood from healthy controls was obtained either from healthy volunteers or as purchased buffy coats. Healthy control blood was processed to PBMCs with a Ficoll density gradient and then cryopreserved, whereas patient PBMCs were collected both before and after transplant. To note about this clone: What antigen it recognizes has not been identified. The sample holds no much larger clone one base away, and base qualities are not on file.

The sample taken for sequencing was CD4+ T cells from blood. The chain is made from TRBV5-1 and TRBJ2-3; TRBD2 matches 7 bases in the middle. This TCR derives from a human donor in good health. The CDR3 has the sequence CASSLDLAANGDTQYF. The DNA sequence reads TGCGCCAGCAGCTTGGATCTAGCGGCCAACGGGGATACGCAGTATTTT. Reference TRBV5-1 and TRBJ2-3 genes cover what lies past the CDR3, so the full variable domain is KAGVTQTPRYLIKTRGQQVTLSCSPISGHRSVSWYQQTPGQGLQFLFEYFSETQRNKGNFPGRFSGRQFSNSRSEMNVSTLELGDSALYLCASSLDLAANGDTQYFGPGTRLTVL.